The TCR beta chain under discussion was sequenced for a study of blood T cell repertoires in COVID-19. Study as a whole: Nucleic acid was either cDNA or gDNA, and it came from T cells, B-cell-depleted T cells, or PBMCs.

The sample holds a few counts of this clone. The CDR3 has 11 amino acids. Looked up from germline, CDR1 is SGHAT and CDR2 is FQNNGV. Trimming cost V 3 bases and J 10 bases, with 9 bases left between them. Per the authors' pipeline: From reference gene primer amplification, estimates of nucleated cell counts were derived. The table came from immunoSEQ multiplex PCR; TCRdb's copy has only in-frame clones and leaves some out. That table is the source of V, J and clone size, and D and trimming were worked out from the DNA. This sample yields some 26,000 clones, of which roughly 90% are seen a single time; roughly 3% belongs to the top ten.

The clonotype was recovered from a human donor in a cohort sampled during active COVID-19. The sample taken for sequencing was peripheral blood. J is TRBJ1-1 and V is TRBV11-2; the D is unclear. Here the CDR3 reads CASSLAQRAFF. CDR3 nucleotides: TGTGCCAGCAGCTTGGCACAACGAGCTTTCTTT.